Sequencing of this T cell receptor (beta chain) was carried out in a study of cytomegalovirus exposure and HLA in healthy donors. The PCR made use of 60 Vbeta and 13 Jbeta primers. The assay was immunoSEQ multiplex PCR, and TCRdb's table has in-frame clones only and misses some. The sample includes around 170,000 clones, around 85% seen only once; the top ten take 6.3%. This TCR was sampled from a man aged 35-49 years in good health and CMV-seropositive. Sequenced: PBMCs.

The chain's CDR3 is CASSGGLAVGETQYF. The CDR3 DNA reads TGTGCCAGCAGCGGGGGACTAGCGGTTGGGGAGACCCAGTACTTC. The chain has TRBV9 and TRBJ2-5; 11 positions agree with TRBD2. Per germline, CDR1 SGDLS and CDR2 YYNGEE. J lost 5 bases, V lost 3 bases, and 6 bases had no gene match. This CDR3 has 15 residues.